Listed below are T cell receptor beta chains from one sample, sequenced in a study of cytomegalovirus exposure and HLA in healthy donors. Assay: immunoSEQ multiplex PCR; the TCRdb copy retains only in-frame clones and omits some. This table holds some 120,000 clones, approximately 70% found once. The specimen was PBMCs. These TCRs come from a woman aged 30 to 39 in good health and CMV-seronegative. CDR3s include the opening cysteine and the closing phenylalanine or tryptophan. Fields, in order: D gene, clone size, V gene, J gene, CDR3 protein, CDR3 DNA. D genes are given only for firm matches. The size entry is marked missing in some rows and otherwise reads once, few, many or a size class.

d_gene: TRBD1; abundance: .; v_gene: TRBV5-1; j_gene: TRBJ1-6; CDR3aa: CASSSAPQGGNSPLHF; CDR3nt: TGCGCCAGCAGTTCCGCGCCACAGGGGGGAAATTCACCCCTCCACTTT
d_gene: .; abundance: .; v_gene: TRBV7-6; j_gene: TRBJ2-3; CDR3aa: CASSLTGIATDTQYF; CDR3nt: TGTGCCAGCAGCTTGACGGGGATCGCCACAGATACGCAGTATTTT
d_gene: TRBD2; abundance: .; v_gene: TRBV30; j_gene: TRBJ2-7; CDR3aa: CAWVSSGYEQYF; CDR3nt: TGTGCCTGGGTCTCTAGCGGTTACGAGCAGTACTTC
d_gene: .; abundance: .; v_gene: TRBV4-1; j_gene: TRBJ2-1; CDR3aa: CASSLGGNEQFF; CDR3nt: TGCGCCAGCAGCCTCGGAGGCAATGAGCAGTTCTTC
d_gene: TRBD1; abundance: .; v_gene: TRBV6-6; j_gene: TRBJ2-7; CDR3aa: CASRDSLYSYEQYF; CDR3nt: TGTGCCAGCCGGGACAGCTTATACTCCTACGAGCAGTACTTC
d_gene: TRBD1; abundance: .; v_gene: TRBV7-8; j_gene: TRBJ2-7; CDR3aa: CASSLTETGTGSYEQYF; CDR3nt: TGTGCCAGCAGCCTAACAGAAACCGGGACAGGGTCCTACGAGCAGTACTTC
d_gene: TRBD2; abundance: .; v_gene: TRBV6-6; j_gene: TRBJ2-1; CDR3aa: CASSSGPSGYDNEQFF; CDR3nt: TGTGCCAGCAGCTCGGGCCCTAGCGGGTACGACAATGAGCAGTTCTTC
d_gene: .; abundance: .; v_gene: TRBV5-1; j_gene: TRBJ2-7; CDR3aa: CASSPLAGGLSEQYF; CDR3nt: TGCGCCAGCAGCCCCCTCGCGGGCGGCCTCTCCGAGCAGTACTTC
d_gene: TRBD1; abundance: .; v_gene: TRBV6-5; j_gene: TRBJ2-4; CDR3aa: CASSSSGTGKNIQYF; CDR3nt: TGTGCCAGCAGTTCCTCCGGGACAGGGAAAAACATTCAGTACTTC
d_gene: TRBD1; abundance: .; v_gene: TRBV19; j_gene: TRBJ1-5; CDR3aa: CASRPDRDSNQPQHF; CDR3nt: TGTGCCAGTAGACCAGACAGGGATAGCAATCAGCCCCAGCATTTT
d_gene: TRBD1; abundance: .; v_gene: TRBV6-5; j_gene: TRBJ1-6; CDR3aa: CASSYGDRSNSPLHF; CDR3nt: TGTGCCAGCAGTTACGGGGACAGGTCAAATTCACCCCTCCACTTT
d_gene: .; abundance: once; v_gene: TRBV28; j_gene: TRBJ1-1; CDR3aa: CASSGGVGTEAFF; CDR3nt: TGTGCCAGCAGCGGAGGCGTAGGCACTGAAGCTTTCTTT
d_gene: .; abundance: .; v_gene: TRBV5-1; j_gene: TRBJ2-7; CDR3aa: CASSPAGTSYEQYF; CDR3nt: TGCGCCAGCAGCCCGGCCGGGACTTCCTACGAGCAGTACTTC
d_gene: .; abundance: .; v_gene: TRBV7-9; j_gene: TRBJ1-3; CDR3aa: CASRDTEGGNTIYF; CDR3nt: TGTGCCAGCAGAGACACGGAGGGGGGAAACACCATATATTTT
d_gene: TRBD1; abundance: .; v_gene: TRBV29-1; j_gene: TRBJ1-2; CDR3aa: CSVGQGAVDYGYTF; CDR3nt: TGCAGCGTAGGACAGGGGGCCGTCGACTATGGCTACACCTTC
d_gene: TRBD2; abundance: .; v_gene: TRBV27; j_gene: TRBJ2-1; CDR3aa: CASSPTDGGARNEQFF; CDR3nt: TGTGCCAGCAGTCCGACGGACGGGGGGGCTCGGAATGAGCAGTTCTTC
d_gene: .; abundance: few; v_gene: TRBV5-1; j_gene: TRBJ2-7; CDR3aa: CASSFSRTSSYEQYF; CDR3nt: TGCGCCAGCAGCTTTTCCCGAACCTCGTCCTACGAGCAGTACTTC
d_gene: TRBD1; abundance: .; v_gene: TRBV5-6; j_gene: TRBJ1-2; CDR3aa: CASSETGDGYGYTF; CDR3nt: TGTGCCAGCAGCGAGACAGGGGACGGCTATGGCTACACCTTC
d_gene: TRBD1; abundance: few; v_gene: TRBV29-1; j_gene: TRBJ2-7; CDR3aa: CSVESLQGSVHEQYF; CDR3nt: TGCAGCGTTGAATCCCTACAGGGGTCGGTTCACGAGCAGTACTTC
d_gene: TRBD2; abundance: .; v_gene: TRBV27; j_gene: TRBJ2-1; CDR3aa: CASSFSSGIFNEQFF; CDR3nt: TGTGCCAGCAGTTTCTCTAGCGGGATTTTTAATGAGCAGTTCTTC
d_gene: .; abundance: .; v_gene: TRBV27; j_gene: TRBJ1-2; CDR3aa: CASSPRIDRTYGYTF; CDR3nt: TGTGCCAGCAGTCCCCGGATCGACAGGACTTATGGCTACACCTTC
d_gene: .; abundance: .; v_gene: TRBV4-3; j_gene: TRBJ2-1; CDR3aa: CASSQDRVRNEQFF; CDR3nt: TGCGCCAGCAGCCAAGATCGGGTACGGAATGAGCAGTTCTTC
d_gene: TRBD1; abundance: .; v_gene: TRBV9; j_gene: TRBJ1-6; CDR3aa: CASSDRDRGNSPLHF; CDR3nt: TGTGCCAGCAGCGACCGGGACAGGGGAAATTCACCCCTCCACTTT
d_gene: .; abundance: few; v_gene: TRBV6-6; j_gene: TRBJ1-6; CDR3aa: CASSYSPINSPLHF; CDR3nt: TGTGCCAGCAGTTATAGTCCGATTAATTCACCCCTCCACTTT
d_gene: TRBD2; abundance: few; v_gene: TRBV9; j_gene: TRBJ2-3; CDR3aa: CASSGSGSSDTQYF; CDR3nt: TGTGCCAGCTCGGGTAGCGGGAGTTCAGATACGCAGTATTTT
d_gene: TRBD1; abundance: .; v_gene: TRBV4-3; j_gene: TRBJ1-4; CDR3aa: CASSQGGTATTNEKLFF; CDR3nt: TGCGCCAGCAGCCAAGGAGGGACAGCTACAACTAATGAAAAACTGTTTTTT
d_gene: .; abundance: .; v_gene: TRBV25-1; j_gene: TRBJ2-7; CDR3aa: CASSESWREQYF; CDR3nt: TGTGCCAGCAGTGAAAGCTGGAGAGAGCAGTACTTC
d_gene: .; abundance: few; v_gene: TRBV7-9; j_gene: TRBJ1-2; CDR3aa: CASSLADRGIGGYTF; CDR3nt: TGTGCCAGCAGCTTAGCGGATCGGGGGATCGGTGGCTACACCTTC
d_gene: .; abundance: .; v_gene: TRBV7-2; j_gene: TRBJ1-2; CDR3aa: CASKLPGNYGYTF; CDR3nt: TGTGCCAGCAAGTTGCCAGGAAACTATGGCTACACCTTC
d_gene: TRBD1; abundance: once; v_gene: TRBV6-5; j_gene: TRBJ2-7; CDR3aa: CASSNNLAGGVEQYF; CDR3nt: TGTGCCAGCAGTAACAACTTGGCAGGGGGCGTCGAGCAGTACTTC
d_gene: TRBD1; abundance: .; v_gene: TRBV7-9; j_gene: TRBJ2-5; CDR3aa: CASSRGQGETQYF; CDR3nt: TGTGCCAGCAGCCGGGGACAGGGGGAGACCCAGTACTTC
d_gene: TRBD1; abundance: .; v_gene: TRBV15; j_gene: TRBJ1-3; CDR3aa: CATSRPDRGLGGNTIYF; CDR3nt: TGTGCCACCAGCAGACCGGACAGGGGGCTAGGGGGAAACACCATATATTTT
d_gene: TRBD1; abundance: .; v_gene: TRBV4-3; j_gene: TRBJ1-4; CDR3aa: CASSPLTGGNEKLFF; CDR3nt: TGCGCCAGCAGCCCATTGACAGGGGGCAATGAAAAACTGTTTTTT
d_gene: .; abundance: .; v_gene: TRBV29-1; j_gene: TRBJ1-2; CDR3aa: CSVEVSVYGYTF; CDR3nt: TGCAGCGTTGAAGTGTCGGTTTATGGCTACACCTTC